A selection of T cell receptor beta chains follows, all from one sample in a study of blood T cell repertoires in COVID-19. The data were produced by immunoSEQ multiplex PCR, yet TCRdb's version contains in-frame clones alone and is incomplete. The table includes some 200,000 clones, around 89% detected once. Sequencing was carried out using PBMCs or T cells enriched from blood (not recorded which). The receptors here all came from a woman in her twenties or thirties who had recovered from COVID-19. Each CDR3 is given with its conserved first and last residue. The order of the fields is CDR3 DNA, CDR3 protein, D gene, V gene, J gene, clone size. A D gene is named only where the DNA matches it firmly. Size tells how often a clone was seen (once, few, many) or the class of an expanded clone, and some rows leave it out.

DNA: TGTGCCAGCAGCTTATGGGGGGATGGCTACACCTTC
CDR3: CASSLWGDGYTF
D: .
V: TRBV7-9
J: TRBJ1-2
size: .

DNA: TGCAGCGTGGAAGAGGCGGGGGGCGCCGAGGTAGGCGGCTACACCTTC
CDR3: CSVEEAGGAEVGGYTF
D: .
V: TRBV29-1
J: TRBJ1-2
size: .

DNA: TGTGCCAGCAGTACTACAGGGGGCCGCACCGGGGAGCTGTTTTTT
CDR3: CASSTTGGRTGELFF
D: TRBD1
V: TRBV6-5
J: TRBJ2-2
size: .

DNA: TGCAGCGTCCGTAGGGGACAGGGGGCCAACGAGCAGTACTTC
CDR3: CSVRRGQGANEQYF
D: TRBD1
V: TRBV29-1
J: TRBJ2-7
size: .

DNA: TGTGCTAGTGGTATCCCAGGGGACACCGGGGAGCTGTTTTTT
CDR3: CASGIPGDTGELFF
D: .
V: TRBV12-5
J: TRBJ2-2
size: .

DNA: TGTGCCAGCAGCTTAACGGGCGGGATGAACACTGAAGCTTTCTTT
CDR3: CASSLTGGMNTEAFF
D: .
V: TRBV7-3
J: TRBJ1-1
size: once

DNA: TGTGCCAGCAGTTACCTCGGGGGCACTGAAGCTTTCTTT
CDR3: CASSYLGGTEAFF
D: .
V: TRBV6-2/TRBV6-3
J: TRBJ1-1
size: .

DNA: TGTGCCAGCTCTCGGGACAGGGGGCTACTAAGCTCCTACAATGAGCAGTTCTTC
CDR3: CASSRDRGLLSSYNEQFF
D: TRBD1
V: TRBV18
J: TRBJ2-1
size: .

DNA: TGTGCTAGCAGCGTAAGCGGGGGATCCTACAATGAGCAGTTCTTC
CDR3: CASSVSGGSYNEQFF
D: TRBD2
V: TRBV7-7
J: TRBJ2-1
size: .

DNA: TGTGCCAGCAGTTTAAATGAAGGAGGATGGGGGAACACTGAAGCTTTCTTT
CDR3: CASSLNEGGWGNTEAFF
D: .
V: TRBV27
J: TRBJ1-1
size: .

DNA: TGTGCCAGCAGCCTGACCCCTGCGGGCGGGGGGGAGACCCAGTACTTC
CDR3: CASSLTPAGGGETQYF
D: TRBD2
V: TRBV5-5
J: TRBJ2-5
size: .

DNA: TGTGCCAGCAGCTTCGGGGGGGGATATGACTACAATGAGCAGTTCTTC
CDR3: CASSFGGGYDYNEQFF
D: TRBD2
V: TRBV5-4
J: TRBJ2-1
size: .

DNA: TGTGCCAGCAGCCCGGGACTAGCAGCTCGAGAGACCCAGTACTTC
CDR3: CASSPGLAARETQYF
D: TRBD2
V: TRBV6-5
J: TRBJ2-5
size: .

DNA: TGTGCCAGCAGCCAAGCTTTTAGACAGGGGGATGGCTACACCTTC
CDR3: CASSQAFRQGDGYTF
D: TRBD1
V: TRBV3-1/TRBV3-2
J: TRBJ1-2
size: .

DNA: TGTGCCAGCAAGCCGGGACAGTCGGACACCATATATTTT
CDR3: CASKPGQSDTIYF
D: TRBD1
V: TRBV25-1
J: TRBJ1-3
size: once

DNA: TGCGCCAGCAGCTTAGGAAGCGGGGGGGCAGATACGCAGTATTTT
CDR3: CASSLGSGGADTQYF
D: TRBD2
V: TRBV5-1
J: TRBJ2-3
size: .

DNA: TGCGCCAGCAGCTTTCGGACAGGGTCGTACGAGCAGTACTTC
CDR3: CASSFRTGSYEQYF
D: TRBD1
V: TRBV5-1
J: TRBJ2-7
size: .

DNA: TGTGCCAGCAGCTCGTGGAAGGGGCCTAATGAAAAACTGTTTTTT
CDR3: CASSSWKGPNEKLFF
D: .
V: TRBV11-1
J: TRBJ1-4
size: few

DNA: TGTGCCAGCACATTCTTAGCGGGCACTAGCACAGATACGCAGTATTTT
CDR3: CASTFLAGTSTDTQYF
D: TRBD2
V: TRBV27
J: TRBJ2-3
size: .

DNA: TGTGCCAGCAGCGTTCGCGGGGGGGCGTGGAGCACAGATACGCAGTATTTT
CDR3: CASSVRGGAWSTDTQYF
D: TRBD2
V: TRBV9
J: TRBJ2-3
size: .

DNA: TGCGCCAGCAGCCAGGATTCCGGGACTAGCGGCTACAATGAGCAGTTCTTC
CDR3: CASSQDSGTSGYNEQFF
D: TRBD2
V: TRBV4-3
J: TRBJ2-1
size: .

DNA: TGTGCCAGCAGCCAACGACCGGGACTAGCGGCTGGTCTATACGAGCAGTACTTC
CDR3: CASSQRPGLAAGLYEQYF
D: TRBD2
V: TRBV14
J: TRBJ2-7
size: .

DNA: TGTGCCAGCAGCTTAGGCGGACAGGGTGAGCAGTATTTT
CDR3: CASSLGGQGEQYF
D: TRBD1
V: TRBV7-3
J: TRBJ2-3
size: .

DNA: TGCGCCAGCGGATTAGGGACAGCAACTAATGAAAAACTGTTTTTT
CDR3: CASGLGTATNEKLFF
D: TRBD1
V: TRBV5-1
J: TRBJ1-4
size: once

DNA: TGCGCCAGCAGCCAGATGGGGCCAGCGGGGTTAAGCGAGCAGTACTTC
CDR3: CASSQMGPAGLSEQYF
D: TRBD2
V: TRBV4-3
J: TRBJ2-7
size: .

DNA: TGTGCCACCAGCAGAACTACAGGCCTTTCCGCCTACGAGCAGTACTTC
CDR3: CATSRTTGLSAYEQYF
D: .
V: TRBV15
J: TRBJ2-7
size: few

DNA: TGTGCCAGTAGTATGACAGGGGGCTCTGGAAACACCATATATTTT
CDR3: CASSMTGGSGNTIYF
D: TRBD1
V: TRBV19
J: TRBJ1-3
size: .

DNA: TGCAGCGGTCCGGGACAGGGAGAGACCCAGTACTTC
CDR3: CSGPGQGETQYF
D: TRBD1
V: TRBV29-1
J: TRBJ2-5
size: .

DNA: TGCGCCAGCAGCCAAGTTTTAGTGGGGCGGGGGGCCCACAATGAGCAGTTCTTC
CDR3: CASSQVLVGRGAHNEQFF
D: TRBD2
V: TRBV4-1
J: TRBJ2-1
size: .

DNA: TGTGCCATCAGTGTTGGGCAGGGGGAAATAACCGGGGAGCTGTTTTTT
CDR3: CAISVGQGEITGELFF
D: TRBD1
V: TRBV10-3
J: TRBJ2-2
size: .

DNA: TGTGCCAGCAGTCCTTACAGGGAAACTCCCTATGGCTACACCTTC
CDR3: CASSPYRETPYGYTF
D: .
V: TRBV28
J: TRBJ1-2
size: .

DNA: TGTGCCAGCAACATAAATGTCGGGACAGAAGCTTTCTTT
CDR3: CASNINVGTEAFF
D: .
V: TRBV5-4
J: TRBJ1-1
size: .

DNA: TGTGCCACCAGCAACCGGACAGGGGAATATGAAAAACTGTTTTTT
CDR3: CATSNRTGEYEKLFF
D: TRBD1
V: TRBV15
J: TRBJ1-4
size: .

DNA: TGTGCCAGCAGTTACTCGTCGGTGAACACTGAAGCTTTCTTT
CDR3: CASSYSSVNTEAFF
D: .
V: TRBV6-5
J: TRBJ1-1
size: .

DNA: TGTGCCAGTAGTTCCCGACAGATCACTGAAGCTTTCTTT
CDR3: CASSSRQITEAFF
D: .
V: TRBV19
J: TRBJ1-1
size: .

DNA: TGTGCCAGCAGCCAAGAAGAAACAGGGGCCTACTATGGCTACACCTTC
CDR3: CASSQEETGAYYGYTF
D: TRBD1
V: TRBV4-2
J: TRBJ1-2
size: few

DNA: TGCAGTGCTAGCGAGGATCACGAGCAGTACTTC
CDR3: CSASEDHEQYF
D: .
V: TRBV20-1
J: TRBJ2-7
size: .

DNA: TGCGCCAGCAGCCAAGATCTTGGGGGGGCCAAAAACATTCAGTACTTC
CDR3: CASSQDLGGAKNIQYF
D: .
V: TRBV4-3
J: TRBJ2-4
size: .

DNA: TGTGCCAGCAGCTTAGTCGGACTAGCAAAAAACATTCAGTACTTC
CDR3: CASSLVGLAKNIQYF
D: TRBD2
V: TRBV7-9
J: TRBJ2-4
size: .

DNA: TGTGCCAGCAGCGCTTTGGGGCAGGGGAGCTCCTACGAGCAGTACTTC
CDR3: CASSALGQGSSYEQYF
D: .
V: TRBV5-6
J: TRBJ2-7
size: once

DNA: TGCAGCGTTGATTCCGGGGGGCCGCAAGCTAACTATGGCTACACCTTC
CDR3: CSVDSGGPQANYGYTF
D: .
V: TRBV29-1
J: TRBJ1-2
size: .

DNA: TGCAGCGGAAGGACAGTAAGGTCTAGAACCCAAGAGACCCAGTACTTC
CDR3: CSGRTVRSRTQETQYF
D: .
V: TRBV29-1
J: TRBJ2-5
size: .

DNA: TGTGCCAGCAGCCAGGGGACTTTCTCCTACGAGCAGTACTTC
CDR3: CASSQGTFSYEQYF
D: .
V: TRBV3-1/TRBV3-2
J: TRBJ2-7
size: .

DNA: TGTGCCAGCAGCTCAGGGATTTTCGGTGAAAAACTGTTTTTT
CDR3: CASSSGIFGEKLFF
D: .
V: TRBV11-2
J: TRBJ1-4
size: .

DNA: TGTGCCAGCAGCCGACAGGTGAACACCGGGGAGCTGTTTTTT
CDR3: CASSRQVNTGELFF
D: .
V: TRBV7-9
J: TRBJ2-2
size: .

DNA: TGTGCCAGCAGCCGGCTGGGCGACGAAAAACTGTTTTTT
CDR3: CASSRLGDEKLFF
D: .
V: TRBV9
J: TRBJ1-4
size: .

DNA: TGCAGCGTTGAATGGCGGGACAGGGCTGAAAAACTGTTTTTT
CDR3: CSVEWRDRAEKLFF
D: TRBD1
V: TRBV29-1
J: TRBJ1-4
size: once

DNA: TGTGCCAGCAACAGGGGGTCTTACTATAGCAATCAGCCCCAGCATTTT
CDR3: CASNRGSYYSNQPQHF
D: TRBD1
V: TRBV6-7
J: TRBJ1-5
size: .

DNA: TGTGGCGCAGCGGCTAGCGATGGGGAGACCCAGTACTTC
CDR3: CGAAASDGETQYF
D: .
V: TRBV4-2
J: TRBJ2-5
size: .

DNA: TGTGCCAGCAGTTACTACGGGGGGCAAGGGGAGCTGTTTTTT
CDR3: CASSYYGGQGELFF
D: .
V: TRBV6-5
J: TRBJ2-2
size: .

DNA: TGTGCCAGCAGTTCACAGTTTTGGAACACTGAAGCTTTCTTT
CDR3: CASSSQFWNTEAFF
D: .
V: TRBV7-9
J: TRBJ1-1
size: .

DNA: TGCGCCAGCAGCTTCCGGACTAGCGGGGTCACAGATACGCAGTATTTT
CDR3: CASSFRTSGVTDTQYF
D: TRBD2
V: TRBV5-1
J: TRBJ2-3
size: .

DNA: TGTGCCAGCAGTGAAAACGAAGGGTCGGGGTACGAGCAGTACTTC
CDR3: CASSENEGSGYEQYF
D: .
V: TRBV6-1
J: TRBJ2-7
size: .

DNA: TGCGCCAGCAGCCCGACAGGGGGCGCAGATACGCAGTATTTT
CDR3: CASSPTGGADTQYF
D: TRBD1
V: TRBV5-1
J: TRBJ2-3
size: .

DNA: TGCGCCAGCAGCTTAACTATAACAGGGGCCACTGAAGCTTTCTTT
CDR3: CASSLTITGATEAFF
D: TRBD1
V: TRBV5-1
J: TRBJ1-1
size: .